Included here is one TCR beta chain sequence, with context. The data are from a study of blood T cell repertoires in COVID-19. Study in general: T cells, B-cell-depleted T cells, or PBMCs provided the cDNA or gDNA that served as material.

Study members were between 18 and 89 years old and lived in 20 to 30 US regions. Participants reported their clinical history, and cohort assignment relied on those reports. This CDR3 has 16 amino acids. Trimming pared 9 bases from V and 4 bases from J, leaving 23 bases between. Germline CDR1 and CDR2: KGHDR and SFDVKD. The repertoire was sequenced with immunoSEQ multiplex PCR; TCRdb's copy has only in-frame clones and lacks some. Of approximately 220,000 clones listed, roughly 88% were seen once; the top ten hold less than 4.5%. The gene calls are TRBV24-1 and TRBJ1-2, with TRBD1 as a possible D gene (6 bases). The receptor was isolated from a woman between 40 and 55 years old with acute COVID-19. The sample was PBMCs or T cells enriched from blood (not recorded which). The DNA for the CDR3 is TGTGCCACCGCCCCGGGGTATTGGCAGGGGATCTATGGCTACACCTTC. Translated, it gives CATAPGYWQGIYGYTF.